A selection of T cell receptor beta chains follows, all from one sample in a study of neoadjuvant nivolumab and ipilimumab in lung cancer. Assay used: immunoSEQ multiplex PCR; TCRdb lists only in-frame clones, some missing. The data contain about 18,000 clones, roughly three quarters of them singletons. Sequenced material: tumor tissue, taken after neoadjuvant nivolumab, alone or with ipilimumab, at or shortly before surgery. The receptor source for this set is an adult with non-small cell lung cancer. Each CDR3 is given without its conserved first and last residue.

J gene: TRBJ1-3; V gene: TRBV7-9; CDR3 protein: ASSLAEASIYSGNTIY
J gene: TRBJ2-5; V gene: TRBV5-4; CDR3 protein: ASSFGRETQY
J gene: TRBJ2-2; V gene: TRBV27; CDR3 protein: ASSLDTSEGRLF
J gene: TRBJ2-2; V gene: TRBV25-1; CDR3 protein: ASREQDKITGELF
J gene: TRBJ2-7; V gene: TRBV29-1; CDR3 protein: SVRRSGAASHEQY
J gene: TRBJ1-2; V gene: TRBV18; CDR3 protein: ASSPGTGGWYGYT
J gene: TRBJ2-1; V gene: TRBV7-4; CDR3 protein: ASSVRSGAAGEQF
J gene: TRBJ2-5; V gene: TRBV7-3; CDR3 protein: ASSPTGRGETQY
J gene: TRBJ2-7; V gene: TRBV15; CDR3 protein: ATSRGDGYEQY
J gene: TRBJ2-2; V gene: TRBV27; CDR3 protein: ASSLRPVTGELF
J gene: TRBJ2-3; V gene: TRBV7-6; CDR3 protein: ASSRSTDTDTQY
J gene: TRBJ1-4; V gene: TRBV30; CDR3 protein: AWSSAATNEKLF
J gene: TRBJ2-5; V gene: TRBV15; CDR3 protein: ATSRGTQETQY
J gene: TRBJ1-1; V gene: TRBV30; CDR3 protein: AWSQGRAEAF
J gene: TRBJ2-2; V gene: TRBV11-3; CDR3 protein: ASSFSQNTGELF
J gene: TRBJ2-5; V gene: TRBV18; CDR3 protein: ASSPRGMRETQY
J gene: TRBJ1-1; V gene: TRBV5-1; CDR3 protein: ASSLLTGGNTEAF
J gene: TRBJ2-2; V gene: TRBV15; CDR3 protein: ATSRRDNTGELF
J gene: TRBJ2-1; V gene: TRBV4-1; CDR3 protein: ASSLSGESYNEQF
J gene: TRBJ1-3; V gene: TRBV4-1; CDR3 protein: ASAPERGIRNTIY
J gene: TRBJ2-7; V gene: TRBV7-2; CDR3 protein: ASSLAFGTSGGGTYEQY
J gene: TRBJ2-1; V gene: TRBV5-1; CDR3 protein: ASRLADNEQF
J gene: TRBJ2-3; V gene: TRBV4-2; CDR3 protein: ASSGGDTQY
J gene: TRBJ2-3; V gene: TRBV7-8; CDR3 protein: ASSLVAGGSVDTQY
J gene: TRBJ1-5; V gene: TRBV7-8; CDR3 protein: ASSYDRYNQPQH
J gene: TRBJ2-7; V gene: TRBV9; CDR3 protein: ASSVLAGASYEQY
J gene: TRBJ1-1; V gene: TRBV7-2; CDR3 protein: ASSLGQNTEAF
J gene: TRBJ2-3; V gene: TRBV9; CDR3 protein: ASRKGQGEVDTQY
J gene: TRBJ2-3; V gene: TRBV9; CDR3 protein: ASSSGLAGGRTDTQY
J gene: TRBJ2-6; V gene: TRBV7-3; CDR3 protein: ASSLTGRGAGANVLT
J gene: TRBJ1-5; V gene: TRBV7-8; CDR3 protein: ASSLGHGTGNQPQH
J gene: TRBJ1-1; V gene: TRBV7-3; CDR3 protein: ASSLGGGALAEAF
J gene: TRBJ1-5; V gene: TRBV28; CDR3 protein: ASIRGDYSNQPQH
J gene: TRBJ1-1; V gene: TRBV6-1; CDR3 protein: ASSARDRRMNTEAF
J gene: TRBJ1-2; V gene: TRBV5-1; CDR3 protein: ASSFYTLDPAPDGYT
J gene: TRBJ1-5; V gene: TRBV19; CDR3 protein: ASIAGGGSNQPQH
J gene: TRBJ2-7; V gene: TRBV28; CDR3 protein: ASRGSGSYSYEQY
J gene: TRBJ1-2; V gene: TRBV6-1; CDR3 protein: ASRREGVGDGYT
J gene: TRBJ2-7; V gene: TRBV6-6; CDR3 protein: ASSYGASSSYEQY
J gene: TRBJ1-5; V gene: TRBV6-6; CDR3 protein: ASSGSNQPQH
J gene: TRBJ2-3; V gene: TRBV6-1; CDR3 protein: ASSEAVRNTQY
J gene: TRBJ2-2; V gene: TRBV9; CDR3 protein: ASSATVTGDTGELF
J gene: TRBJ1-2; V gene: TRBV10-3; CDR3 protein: AIMGQGVDGYT
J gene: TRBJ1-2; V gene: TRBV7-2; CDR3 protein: ASSAPPGGYGYT
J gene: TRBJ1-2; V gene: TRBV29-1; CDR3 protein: SAARGANYGYT
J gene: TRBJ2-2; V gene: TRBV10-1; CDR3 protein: ASSESAGVAGELF
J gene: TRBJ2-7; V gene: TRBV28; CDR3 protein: ASSLVSYEQY
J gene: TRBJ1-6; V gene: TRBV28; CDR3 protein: ASSFSVSGARSPLH
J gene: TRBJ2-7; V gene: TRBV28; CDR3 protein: ASSLGLAGGPIGEQY
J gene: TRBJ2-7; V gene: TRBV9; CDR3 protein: ASSPGTGLYEQY
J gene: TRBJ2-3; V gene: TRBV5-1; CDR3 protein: ASSSGTVSTDTQY
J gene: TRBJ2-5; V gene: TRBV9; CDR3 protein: ASSVSSGREETQY
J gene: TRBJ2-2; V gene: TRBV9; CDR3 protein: ASSVVPHGGFNTGELF
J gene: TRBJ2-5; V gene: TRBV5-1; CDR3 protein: ASSLQGDWGQETQY